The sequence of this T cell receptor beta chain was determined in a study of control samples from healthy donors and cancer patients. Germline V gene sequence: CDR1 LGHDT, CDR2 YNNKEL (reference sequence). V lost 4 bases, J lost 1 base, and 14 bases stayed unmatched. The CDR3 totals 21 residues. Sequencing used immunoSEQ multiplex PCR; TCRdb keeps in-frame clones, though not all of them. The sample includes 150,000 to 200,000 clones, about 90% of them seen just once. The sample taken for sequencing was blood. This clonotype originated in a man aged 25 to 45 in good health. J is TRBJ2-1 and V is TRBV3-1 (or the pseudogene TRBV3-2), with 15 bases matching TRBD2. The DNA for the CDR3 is TGTGCCAGCAGCCCCCATGGGACTAGCGGGAGGCCCCTGCAATCCTACAATGAGCAGTTCTTC. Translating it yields CASSPHGTSGRPLQSYNEQFF.